These T cell receptor beta chains were read from a single sample in a study of blood T cell repertoires in COVID-19. Profiled with immunoSEQ multiplex PCR; TCRdb holds only in-frame clones, not every one. The repertoire holds about 150,000 clones, with approximately 86% as singletons. Sequencing was done on a sample of peripheral blood. All receptors come from a woman aged 45 to 65 with acute or convalescent COVID-19. Both conserved end residues are part of each CDR3. Part of the rows lack a size; the others show once, few, many or a class for expanded clones.

abundance	v_gene	j_gene	CDR3aa
once	TRBV19	TRBJ2-4	CASSITPGLAGANIQYF
NA	TRBV14	TRBJ1-6	CASSQESQGNSPLHF
NA	TRBV24-1	TRBJ2-7	CATSVLGQGGYEQYF
NA	TRBV5-1	TRBJ1-2	CASSQGGHGYTF
NA	TRBV10-3	TRBJ2-5	CAIRVGQGETQYF
NA	TRBV6-2/TRBV6-3	TRBJ2-2	CASSHVLILGQGSTGELFF
NA	TRBV7-3	TRBJ1-1	CASSPGTANEAFF
NA	TRBV5-5	TRBJ2-3	CASSGASDTQYF
NA	TRBV2	TRBJ1-5	CASRGQAGNQPQHF
once	TRBV5-1	TRBJ2-7	CASSFGQGLNEQYF
NA	TRBV7-9	TRBJ2-5	CASSFQRDYLYQETQYF
NA	TRBV11-2	TRBJ1-3	CASSLGQGDTIYF
NA	TRBV5-1	TRBJ2-3	CASSLPGADTQYF
NA	TRBV5-1	TRBJ2-7	CASSPQVNEQYF
once	TRBV30	TRBJ2-5	CAWSVVPSGVGTGTQYF
NA	TRBV29-1	TRBJ2-2	CSALLALDTGELFF
NA	TRBV29-1	TRBJ2-3	CSGIPLAGGYDTQYF
NA	TRBV30	TRBJ1-1	CAWRDFPGTEAFF
NA	TRBV11-2	TRBJ2-7	CASSGLVYEQYF
NA	TRBV6-1	TRBJ2-6	CASSDSSGTSGSYGANVLTF
NA	TRBV12-3/TRBV12-4	TRBJ1-1	CATRQGGTEAFF
NA	TRBV28	TRBJ1-2	CASSVSGQANYGYTF
NA	TRBV5-1	TRBJ2-2	CASSLVGQNSGELFF
NA	TRBV9	TRBJ2-1	CASSELAGGRNEQFF
NA	TRBV19	TRBJ2-7	CASSSGGPYEQYF
NA	TRBV5-1	TRBJ2-1	CASSLRLATYNEQFF
NA	TRBV6-1	TRBJ1-4	CASSEAKGQGNEKLFF
NA	TRBV5-1	TRBJ2-1	CASSLVTSHEQFF
NA	TRBV7-3	TRBJ2-3	CASSLKSSDTQYF
NA	TRBV27	TRBJ1-1	CASRPLLQGGARNTEAFF
NA	TRBV20-1	TRBJ1-2	CSAFRDYGYTF
NA	TRBV9	TRBJ1-2	CASSVGREDGYTF
NA	TRBV28	TRBJ1-1	CASSLHGTHEAFF
NA	TRBV6-5	TRBJ2-2	CASSQTSGRVGELFF
NA	TRBV6-5	TRBJ2-7	CASRRQGSDEQYF
NA	TRBV24-1	TRBJ2-3	CATSAPGGTGTDTQYF
few	TRBV18	TRBJ2-1	CASSPGTQQGEQFF
NA	TRBV27	TRBJ2-1	CASSDQGYEQFF
NA	TRBV5-1	TRBJ2-7	CASSYNLAEQYF
NA	TRBV19	TRBJ2-7	CASTIGTSGGAYEQYF
NA	TRBV5-6	TRBJ1-2	CASSLVVPAGLAGYTF
NA	TRBV2	TRBJ1-6	CASNRDIHNSPLHF
NA	TRBV7-8	TRBJ2-2	CASSLTGAAGELFF
NA	TRBV29-1	TRBJ2-5	CSVTGHQETQYF
NA	TRBV4-2	TRBJ2-1	CASSQDNDFNEQFF
NA	TRBV11-2	TRBJ2-1	CASSLGGTSGTELWNEQFF
NA	TRBV5-1	TRBJ1-2	CASSLSTGSNYGYTF
NA	TRBV6-4	TRBJ2-7	CASSEGTGGYEQYF
few	TRBV29-1	TRBJ1-2	CSVELSYGYTF
NA	TRBV3-1/TRBV3-2	TRBJ1-6	CASSQSRATGQNYNSPLHF
NA	TRBV11-2	TRBJ1-2	CASSLETGYYGYTF
NA	TRBV3-1/TRBV3-2	TRBJ2-3	CASSDWTSTDTQYF
once	TRBV24-1	TRBJ2-3	CATSDVPIIPGQGPDTQYF
NA	TRBV25-1	TRBJ2-7	CASSEAGQGFSEQYF